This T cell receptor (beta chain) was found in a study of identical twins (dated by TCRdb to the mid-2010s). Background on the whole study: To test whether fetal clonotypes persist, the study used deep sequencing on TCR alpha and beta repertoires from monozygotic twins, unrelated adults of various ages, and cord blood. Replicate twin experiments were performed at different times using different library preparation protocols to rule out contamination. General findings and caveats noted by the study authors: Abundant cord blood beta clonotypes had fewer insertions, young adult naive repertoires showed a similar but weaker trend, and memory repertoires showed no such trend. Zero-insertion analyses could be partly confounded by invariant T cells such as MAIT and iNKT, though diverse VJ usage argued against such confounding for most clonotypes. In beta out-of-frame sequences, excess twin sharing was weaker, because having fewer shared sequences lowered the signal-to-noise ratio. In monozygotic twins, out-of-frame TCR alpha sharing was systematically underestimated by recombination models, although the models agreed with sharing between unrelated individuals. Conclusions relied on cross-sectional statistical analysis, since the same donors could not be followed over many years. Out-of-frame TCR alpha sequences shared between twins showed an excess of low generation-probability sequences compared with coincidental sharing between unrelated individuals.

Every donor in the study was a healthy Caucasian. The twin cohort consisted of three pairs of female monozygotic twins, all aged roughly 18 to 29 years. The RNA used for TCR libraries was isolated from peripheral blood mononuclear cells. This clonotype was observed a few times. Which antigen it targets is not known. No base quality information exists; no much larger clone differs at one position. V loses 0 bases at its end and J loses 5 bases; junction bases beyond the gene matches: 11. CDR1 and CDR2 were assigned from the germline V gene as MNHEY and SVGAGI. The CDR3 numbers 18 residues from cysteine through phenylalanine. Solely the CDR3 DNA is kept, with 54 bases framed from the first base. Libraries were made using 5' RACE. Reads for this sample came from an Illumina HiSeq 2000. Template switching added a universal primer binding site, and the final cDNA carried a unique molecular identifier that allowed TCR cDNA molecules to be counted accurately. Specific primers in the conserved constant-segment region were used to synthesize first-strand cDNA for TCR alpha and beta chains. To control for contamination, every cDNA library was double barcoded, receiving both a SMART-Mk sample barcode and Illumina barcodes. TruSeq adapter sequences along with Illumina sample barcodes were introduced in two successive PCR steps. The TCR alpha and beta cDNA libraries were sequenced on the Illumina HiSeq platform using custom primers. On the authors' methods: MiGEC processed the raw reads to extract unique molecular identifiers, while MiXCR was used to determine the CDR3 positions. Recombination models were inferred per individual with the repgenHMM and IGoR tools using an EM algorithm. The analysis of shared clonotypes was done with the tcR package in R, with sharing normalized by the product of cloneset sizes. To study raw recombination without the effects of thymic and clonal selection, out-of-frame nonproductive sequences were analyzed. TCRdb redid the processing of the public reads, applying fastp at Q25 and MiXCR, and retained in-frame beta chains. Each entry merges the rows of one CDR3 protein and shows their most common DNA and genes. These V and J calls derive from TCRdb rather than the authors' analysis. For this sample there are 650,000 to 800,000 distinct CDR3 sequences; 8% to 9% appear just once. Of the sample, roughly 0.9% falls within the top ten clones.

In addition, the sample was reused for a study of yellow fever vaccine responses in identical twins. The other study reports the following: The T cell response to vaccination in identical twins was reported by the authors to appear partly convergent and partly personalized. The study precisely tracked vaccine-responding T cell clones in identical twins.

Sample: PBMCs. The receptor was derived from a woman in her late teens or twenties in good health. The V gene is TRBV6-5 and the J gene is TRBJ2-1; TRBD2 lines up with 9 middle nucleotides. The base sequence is TGTGCCAGCAGTTACTCCTTGCGGGAGGGTCGGGGCAACAATGAGCAGTTCTTC. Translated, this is CASSYSLREGRGNNEQFF.